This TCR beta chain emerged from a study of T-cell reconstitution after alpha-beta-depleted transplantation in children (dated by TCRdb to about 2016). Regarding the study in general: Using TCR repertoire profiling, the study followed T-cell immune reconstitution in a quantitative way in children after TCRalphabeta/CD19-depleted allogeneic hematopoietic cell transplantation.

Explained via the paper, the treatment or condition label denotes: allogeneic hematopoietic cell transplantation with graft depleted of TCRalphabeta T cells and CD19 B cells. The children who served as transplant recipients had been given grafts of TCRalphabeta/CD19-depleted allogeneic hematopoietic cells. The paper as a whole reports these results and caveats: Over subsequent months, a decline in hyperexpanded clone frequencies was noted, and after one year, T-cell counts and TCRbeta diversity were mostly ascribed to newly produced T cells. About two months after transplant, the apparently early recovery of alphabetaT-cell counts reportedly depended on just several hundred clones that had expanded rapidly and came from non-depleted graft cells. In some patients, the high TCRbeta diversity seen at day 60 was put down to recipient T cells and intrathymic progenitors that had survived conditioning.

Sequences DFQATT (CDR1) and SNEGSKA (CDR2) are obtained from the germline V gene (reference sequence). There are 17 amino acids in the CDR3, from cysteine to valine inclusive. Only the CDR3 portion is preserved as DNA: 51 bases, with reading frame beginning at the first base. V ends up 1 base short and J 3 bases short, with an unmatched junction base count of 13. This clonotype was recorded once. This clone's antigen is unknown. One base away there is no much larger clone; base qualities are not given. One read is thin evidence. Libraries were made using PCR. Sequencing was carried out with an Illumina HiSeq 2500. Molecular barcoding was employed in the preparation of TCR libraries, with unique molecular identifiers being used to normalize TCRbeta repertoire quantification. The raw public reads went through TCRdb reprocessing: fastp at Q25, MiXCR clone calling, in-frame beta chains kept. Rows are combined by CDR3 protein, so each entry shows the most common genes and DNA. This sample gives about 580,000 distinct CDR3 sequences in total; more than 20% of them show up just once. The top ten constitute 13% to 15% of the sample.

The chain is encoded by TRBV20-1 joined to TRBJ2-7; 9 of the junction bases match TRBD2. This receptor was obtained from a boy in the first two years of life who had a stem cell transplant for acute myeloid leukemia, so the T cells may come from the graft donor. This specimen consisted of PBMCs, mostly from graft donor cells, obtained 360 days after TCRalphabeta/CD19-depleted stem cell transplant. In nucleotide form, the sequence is TGCAGTGCTAGAGGGCCCTCGGGGAGCGGGGGGTACTACGAGCAGTACGTC. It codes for CSARGPSGSGGYYEQYV.